This T cell receptor (beta chain) emerged from a study of shared clonotypes between healthy human individuals. Study outcomes and limitations: Even with large depth, rarefaction showed that sorted-subset sequencing was incomplete. Relative to memory subsets, naive subsets generally showed larger estimated richness.

CD45RO-negative CD8 cells positively selected for CCR7 made up the naive population, which excluded terminally differentiated effector memory CD45RA+ cells. A remark on this clone: Its antigen is as yet unknown.

Clones were sequenced by immunoSEQ multiplex PCR, and TCRdb holds only the in-frame ones, with some missing. The repertoire consists of hundreds of thousands of clones, with 96% occurring once and the leading ten covering more than 0.085%. The length of the CDR3 is 12 residues. CDR1 and CDR2 from the germline V gene are MDHEN and SYDVKM. V was trimmed by 7 bases and J by 0 bases, leaving 5 bases between them. This clonotype originated in a woman under 40 in good health. V gene TRBV28 combines with J gene TRBJ2-3; D gene unclear. Specimen: naive CD8+ T cells sorted from blood. CDR3 amino acids: CASNPSTDTQYF. The DNA of the CDR3 is TGTGCCAGCAATCCCAGCACAGATACGCAGTATTTT.